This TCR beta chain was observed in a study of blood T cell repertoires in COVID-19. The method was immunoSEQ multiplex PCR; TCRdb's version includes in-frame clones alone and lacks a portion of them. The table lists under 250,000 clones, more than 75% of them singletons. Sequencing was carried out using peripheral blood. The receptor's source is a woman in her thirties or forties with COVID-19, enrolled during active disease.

The CDR3 bases are TGTGCCAGTACTAGGGGCCTAAGCGAGAACACTGAAGCTTTCTTT. It encodes CASTRGLSENTEAFF. The V call is TRBV19, the J call TRBJ1-1; weak D call: TRBD1 (5 bases). This CDR3 is built from 15 residues. Trimming left V 7 bases short and J 1 base short, with 16 bases between. Germline V gene data show CDR1 as LNHDA and CDR2 as SQIVND (reference sequence). The whole variable domain, filled in from reference TRBV19 and TRBJ1-1, reads DGGITQSPKYLFRKEGQNVTLSCEQNLNHDAMYWYRQDPGQGLRLIYYSQIVNDFQKGDIAEGYSVSREKKESFPLTVTSAQKNPTAFYLCASTRGLSENTEAFFGQGTRLTVV.